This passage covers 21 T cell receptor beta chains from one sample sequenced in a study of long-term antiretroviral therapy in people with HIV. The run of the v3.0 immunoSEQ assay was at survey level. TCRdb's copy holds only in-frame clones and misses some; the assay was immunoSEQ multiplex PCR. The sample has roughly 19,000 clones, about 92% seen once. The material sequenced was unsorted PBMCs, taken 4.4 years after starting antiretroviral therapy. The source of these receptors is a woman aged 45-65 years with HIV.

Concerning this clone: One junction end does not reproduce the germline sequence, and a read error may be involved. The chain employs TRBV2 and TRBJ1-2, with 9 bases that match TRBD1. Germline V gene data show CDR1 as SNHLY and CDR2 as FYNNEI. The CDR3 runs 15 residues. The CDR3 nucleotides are TGTGCCAGCAGGGAAGTGGGGAGACAGGGGGATGGCTACACCTTC. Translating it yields CASREVGRQGDGYTF. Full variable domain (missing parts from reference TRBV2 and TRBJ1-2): EPEVTQTPSHQVTQMGQEVILRCVPISNHLYFYWYRQILGQKVEFLVSFYNNEISEKSEIFDDQFSVERPDGSNFTLKIRSTKLEDSAMYFCASREVGRQGDGYTFGSGTRLTVV.

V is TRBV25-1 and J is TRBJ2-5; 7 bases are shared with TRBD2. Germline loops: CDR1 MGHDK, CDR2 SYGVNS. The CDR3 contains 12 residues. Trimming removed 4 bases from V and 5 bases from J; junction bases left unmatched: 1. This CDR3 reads CASSVGGETQYF. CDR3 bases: TGTGCCAGCAGTGTGGGGGGGGAGACCCAGTACTTC.

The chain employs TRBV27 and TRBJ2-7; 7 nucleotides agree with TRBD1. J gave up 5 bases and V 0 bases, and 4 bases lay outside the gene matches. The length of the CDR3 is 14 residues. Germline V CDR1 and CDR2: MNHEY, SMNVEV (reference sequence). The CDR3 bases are TGTGCCAGCAGTTTATCTGACAGGGTCCACGAGCAGTACTTC. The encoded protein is CASSLSDRVHEQYF.

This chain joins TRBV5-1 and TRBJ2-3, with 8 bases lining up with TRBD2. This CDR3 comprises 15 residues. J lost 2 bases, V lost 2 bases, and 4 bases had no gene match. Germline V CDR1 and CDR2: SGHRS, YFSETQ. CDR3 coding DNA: TGCGCCAGCAGCTTCAAGCGGGGGAACACAGATACGCAGTATTTT. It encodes CASSFKRGNTDTQYF.

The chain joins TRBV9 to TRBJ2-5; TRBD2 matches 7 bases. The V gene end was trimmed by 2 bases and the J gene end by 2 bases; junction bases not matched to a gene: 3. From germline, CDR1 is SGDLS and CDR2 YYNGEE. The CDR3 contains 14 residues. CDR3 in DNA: TGTGCCAGCAGCGTTAGCGGGCAACAAGAGACCCAGTACTTC. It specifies CASSVSGQQETQYF.

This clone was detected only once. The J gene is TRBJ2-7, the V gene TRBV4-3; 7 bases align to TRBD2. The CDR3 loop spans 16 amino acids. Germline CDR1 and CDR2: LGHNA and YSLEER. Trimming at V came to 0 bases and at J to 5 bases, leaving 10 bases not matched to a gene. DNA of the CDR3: TGCGCCAGCAGCCAAGATCCCGGACTAGGATACCACGAGCAGTACTTC. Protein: CASSQDPGLGYHEQYF.

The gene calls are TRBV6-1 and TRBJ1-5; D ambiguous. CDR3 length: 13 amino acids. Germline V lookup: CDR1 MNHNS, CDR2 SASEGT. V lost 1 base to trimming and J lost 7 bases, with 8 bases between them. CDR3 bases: TGTGCCAGCAGTGAAGGCCCCTGGCAGCCCCAGCATTTT. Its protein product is CASSEGPWQPQHF.

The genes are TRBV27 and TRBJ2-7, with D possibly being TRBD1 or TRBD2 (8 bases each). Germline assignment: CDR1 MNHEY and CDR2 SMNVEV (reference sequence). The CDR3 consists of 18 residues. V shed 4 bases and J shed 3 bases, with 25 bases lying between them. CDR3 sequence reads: CASSSNRGGTGGFYEQYF. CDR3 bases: TGTGCCAGCAGTTCTAACCGCGGGGGGACAGGTGGGTTCTACGAGCAGTACTTC.

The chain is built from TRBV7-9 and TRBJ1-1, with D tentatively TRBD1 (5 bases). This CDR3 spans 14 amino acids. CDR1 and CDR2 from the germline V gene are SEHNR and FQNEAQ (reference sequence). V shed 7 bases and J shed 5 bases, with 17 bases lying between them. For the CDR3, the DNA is TGTGCCAGCAACCGGCCGGGGGGTTGGACTGAAGCTTTCTTT. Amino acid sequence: CASNRPGGWTEAFF.

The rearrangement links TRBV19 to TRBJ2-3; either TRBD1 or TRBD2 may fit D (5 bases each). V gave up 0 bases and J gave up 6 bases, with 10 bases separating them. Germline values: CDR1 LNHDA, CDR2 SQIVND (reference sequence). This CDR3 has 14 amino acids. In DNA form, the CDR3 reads TGTGCCAGTAGTATAGAGGGGGTGCGGGATACGCAGTATTTT. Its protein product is CASSIEGVRDTQYF.

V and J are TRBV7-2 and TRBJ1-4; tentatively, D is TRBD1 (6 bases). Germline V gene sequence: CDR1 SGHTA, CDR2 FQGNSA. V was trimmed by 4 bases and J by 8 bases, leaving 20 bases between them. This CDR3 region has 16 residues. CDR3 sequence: CASSSQTGPPGEKLFF. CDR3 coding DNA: TGTGCCAGCAGCTCCCAAACAGGGCCTCCAGGGGAAAAACTGTTTTTT.

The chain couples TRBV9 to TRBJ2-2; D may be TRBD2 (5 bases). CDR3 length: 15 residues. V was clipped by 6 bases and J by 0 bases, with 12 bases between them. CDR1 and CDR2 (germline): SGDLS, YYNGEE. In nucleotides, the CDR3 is TGTGCCAGCAACCGAGCGGCCGCGAACACCGGGGAGCTGTTTTTT. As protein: CASNRAAANTGELFF.

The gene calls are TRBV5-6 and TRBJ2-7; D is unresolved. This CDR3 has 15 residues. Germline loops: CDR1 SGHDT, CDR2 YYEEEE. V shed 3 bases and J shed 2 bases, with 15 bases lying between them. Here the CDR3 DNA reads TGTGCCAGCAGCTCCTTAACTTCAAATGCCTACGAGCAGTACTTC. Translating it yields CASSSLTSNAYEQYF. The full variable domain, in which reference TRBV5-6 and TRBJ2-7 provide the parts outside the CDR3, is DAGVTQSPTHLIKTRGQQVTLRCSPKSGHDTVSWYQQALGQGPQFIFQYYEEEERQRGNFPDRFSGHQFPNYSSELNVNALLLGDSALYLCASSSLTSNAYEQYFGPGTRLTVT.

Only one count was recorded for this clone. CDR3 in amino acids: CASSHPNTGELFF. The CDR3 nucleotides are TGCGCCAGCAGCCACCCGAACACCGGGGAGCTGTTTTTT. The chain links TRBV5-1 to TRBJ2-2; D not resolved. CDR3 length equals 13 residues. Germline V gives CDR1 SGHRS, CDR2 YFSETQ. The ends were cut back, 4 bases at V and 0 bases at J, with 4 bases in the middle.

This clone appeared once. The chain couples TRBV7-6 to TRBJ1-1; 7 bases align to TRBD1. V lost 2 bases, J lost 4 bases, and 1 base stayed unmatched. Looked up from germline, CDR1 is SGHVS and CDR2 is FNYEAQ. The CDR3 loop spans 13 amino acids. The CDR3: CASSLTGVTEAFF. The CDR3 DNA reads TGTGCCAGCAGCTTAACAGGGGTCACTGAAGCTTTCTTT.

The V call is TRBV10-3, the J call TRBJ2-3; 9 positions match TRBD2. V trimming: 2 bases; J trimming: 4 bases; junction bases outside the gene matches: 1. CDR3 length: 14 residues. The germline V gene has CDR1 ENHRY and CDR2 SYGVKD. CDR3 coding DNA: TGTGCCATCAGTGAGGGGACTAGCTCAGATACGCAGTATTTT. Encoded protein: CAISEGTSSDTQYF.

The CDR3 region has the DNA TGTGCCAGTAGTATGTGGGGCACTGAAGCTTTCTTT. Protein product: CASSMWGTEAFF. The chain carries TRBV19 and TRBJ1-1, with no clear D. CDR3 size: 12 residues. From germline, CDR1 is LNHDA and CDR2 SQIVND (reference sequence). Between the trimmed V and J ends, which lost 3 bases and 4 bases, there was a span of 6 bases.

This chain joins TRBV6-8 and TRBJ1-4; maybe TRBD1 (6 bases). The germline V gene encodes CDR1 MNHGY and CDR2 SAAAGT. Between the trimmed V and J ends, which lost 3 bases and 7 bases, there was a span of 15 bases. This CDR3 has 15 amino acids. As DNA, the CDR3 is TGTGCCAGCAGTTATGGGTGGGGGCCTAGTGAAAAACTGTTTTTT. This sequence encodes CASSYGWGPSEKLFF.

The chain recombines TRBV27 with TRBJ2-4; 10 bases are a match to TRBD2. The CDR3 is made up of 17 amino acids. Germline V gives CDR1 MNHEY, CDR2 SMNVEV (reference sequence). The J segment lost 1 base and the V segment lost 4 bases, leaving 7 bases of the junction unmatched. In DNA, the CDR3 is TGTGCCAGCAGTTCATTAGCGGGGGGAGGCGCCAAAAACATTCAGTACTTC. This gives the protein CASSSLAGGGAKNIQYF.

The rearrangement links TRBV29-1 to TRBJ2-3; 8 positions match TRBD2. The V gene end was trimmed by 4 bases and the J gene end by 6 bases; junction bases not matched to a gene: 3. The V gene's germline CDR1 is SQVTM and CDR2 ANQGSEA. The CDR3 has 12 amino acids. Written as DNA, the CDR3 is TGCAGCGTTGCGGGGGGGAGGGATACGCAGTATTTT. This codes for CSVAGGRDTQYF.

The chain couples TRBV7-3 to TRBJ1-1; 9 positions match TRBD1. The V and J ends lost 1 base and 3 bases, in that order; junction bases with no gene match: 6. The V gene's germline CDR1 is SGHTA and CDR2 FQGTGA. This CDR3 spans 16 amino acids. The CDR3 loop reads CASSLRGTGSHTEAFF. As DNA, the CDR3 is TGTGCCAGCAGCTTAAGGGGGACAGGGTCTCACACTGAAGCTTTCTTT.